What follows describes a single T cell receptor beta chain. Its antigen remains unknown. A second about 7 to 11 cycle PCR used barcoded and J-beta primers. TCRdb independently ran MiXCR on the 5' RACE reads; one entry per CDR3 protein. The sample has 1.8 million or so distinct CDR3 sequences; more than 35% are singletons. This specimen comes from a study of blood T cells in healthy people across ages. Study-wide points: Observed TCR beta diversity per million T cells went down as age went up. This fall followed a roughly linear course with age. More naive CD4+ cells and higher diversity marked long-lived donors relative to aged donors. Conclusively comparing naive with antigen-experienced cells was impossible with unsorted PBMCs.

Donor samples were obtained from healthy Caucasian individuals from Russia, aged 6 to 90. Germline V gene lookup returns CDR1 LNHDA and CDR2 SQIVND (reference sequence). The V end was cut by 0 bases, the J end by 7 bases, with 9 bases between. The CDR3 is made up of 13 amino acids. This sequence joins TRBV19 and TRBJ1-2, with D unclear. The origin of this receptor is a human donor in good health. The sample comprised blood. CDR3 protein: CASSIEEGFGYTF. The CDR3 DNA is TGTGCCAGTAGTATAGAGGAAGGGTTTGGCTACACCTTC.